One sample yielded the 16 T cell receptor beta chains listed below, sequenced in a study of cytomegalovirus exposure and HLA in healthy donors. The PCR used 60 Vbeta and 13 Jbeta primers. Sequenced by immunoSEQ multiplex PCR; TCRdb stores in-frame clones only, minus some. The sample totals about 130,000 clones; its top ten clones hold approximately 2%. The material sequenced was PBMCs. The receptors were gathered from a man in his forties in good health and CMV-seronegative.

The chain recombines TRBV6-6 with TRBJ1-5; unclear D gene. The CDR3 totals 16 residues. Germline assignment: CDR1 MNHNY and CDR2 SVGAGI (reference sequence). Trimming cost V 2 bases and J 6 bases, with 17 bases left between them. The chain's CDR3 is CASSYPSDKRSQPQHF. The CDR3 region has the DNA TGTGCCAGCAGTTACCCTTCGGATAAGCGAAGTCAGCCCCAGCATTTT.

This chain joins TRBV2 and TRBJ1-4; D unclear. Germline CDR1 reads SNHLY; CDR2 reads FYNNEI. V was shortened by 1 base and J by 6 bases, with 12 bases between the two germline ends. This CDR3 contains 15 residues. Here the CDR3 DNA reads TGTGCCAGCAGTGAAGACAGTGTACCTCATGAAAAACTGTTTTTT. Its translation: CASSEDSVPHEKLFF. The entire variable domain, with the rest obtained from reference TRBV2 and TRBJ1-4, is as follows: EPEVTQTPSHQVTQMGQEVILRCVPISNHLYFYWYRQILGQKVEFLVSFYNNEISEKSEIFDDQFSVERPDGSNFTLKIRSTKLEDSAMYFCASSEDSVPHEKLFFGSGTQLSVL.

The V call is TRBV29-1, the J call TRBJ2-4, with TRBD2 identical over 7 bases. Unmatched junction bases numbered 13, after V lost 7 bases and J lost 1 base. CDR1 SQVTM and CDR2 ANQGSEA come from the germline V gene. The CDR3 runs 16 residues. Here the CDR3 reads CSAEAAGDSAKNIQYF. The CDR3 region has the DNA TGCAGCGCCGAGGCGGCGGGAGACTCTGCCAAAAACATTCAGTACTTC.

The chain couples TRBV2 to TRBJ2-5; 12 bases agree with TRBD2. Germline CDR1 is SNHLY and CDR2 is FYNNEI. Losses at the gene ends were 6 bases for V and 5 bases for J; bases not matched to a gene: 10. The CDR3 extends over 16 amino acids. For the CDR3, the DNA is TGTGCCAGCAGGCTGACTAGCGGGAGAATATTTGAGACCCAGTACTTC. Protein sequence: CASRLTSGRIFETQYF.

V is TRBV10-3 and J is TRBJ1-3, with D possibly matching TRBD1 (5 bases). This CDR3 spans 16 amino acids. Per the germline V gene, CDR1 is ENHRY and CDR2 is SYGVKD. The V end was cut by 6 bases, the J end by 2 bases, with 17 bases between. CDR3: CAISDRAPATGNTIYF. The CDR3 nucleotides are TGTGCCATCAGCGACAGAGCCCCAGCGACTGGAAACACCATATATTTT.

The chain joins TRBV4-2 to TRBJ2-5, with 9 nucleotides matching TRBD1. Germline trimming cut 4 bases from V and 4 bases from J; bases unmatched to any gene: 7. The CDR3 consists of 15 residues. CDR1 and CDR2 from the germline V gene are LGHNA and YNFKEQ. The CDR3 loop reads CASSPQTGGPETQYF. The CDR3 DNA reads TGTGCCAGCAGCCCGCAGACAGGGGGGCCAGAGACCCAGTACTTC.

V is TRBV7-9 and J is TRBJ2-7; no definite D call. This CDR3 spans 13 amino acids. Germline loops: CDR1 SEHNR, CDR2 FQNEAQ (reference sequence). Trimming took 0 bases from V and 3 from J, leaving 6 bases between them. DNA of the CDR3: TGTGCCAGCAGCTTAGCGGGCGACTACGAGCAGTACTTC. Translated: CASSLAGDYEQYF.

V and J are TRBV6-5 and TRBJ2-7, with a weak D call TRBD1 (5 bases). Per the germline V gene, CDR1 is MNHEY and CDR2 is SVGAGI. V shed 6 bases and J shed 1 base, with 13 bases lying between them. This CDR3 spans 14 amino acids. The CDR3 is CASRLQVLSYEQYF. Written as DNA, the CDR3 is TGTGCCAGCAGACTACAGGTTCTTTCCTACGAGCAGTACTTC.

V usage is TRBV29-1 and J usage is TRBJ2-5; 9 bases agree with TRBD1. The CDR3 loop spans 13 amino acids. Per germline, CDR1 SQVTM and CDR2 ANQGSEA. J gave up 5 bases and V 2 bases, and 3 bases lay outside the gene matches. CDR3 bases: TGCAGCGTTGAAACAGGGGGCAGGGAGACCCAGTACTTC. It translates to CSVETGGRETQYF.

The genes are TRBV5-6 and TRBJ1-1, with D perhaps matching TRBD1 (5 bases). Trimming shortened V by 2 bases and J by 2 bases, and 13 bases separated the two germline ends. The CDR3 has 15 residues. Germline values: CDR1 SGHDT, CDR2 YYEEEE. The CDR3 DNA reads TGTGCCAGCAGCTTTTATGCAGGGTACAACACTGAAGCTTTCTTT. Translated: CASSFYAGYNTEAFF.

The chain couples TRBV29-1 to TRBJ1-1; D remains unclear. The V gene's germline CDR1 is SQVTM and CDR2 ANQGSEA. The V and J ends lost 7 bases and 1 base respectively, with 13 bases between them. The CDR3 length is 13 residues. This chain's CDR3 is CSALPPGNTEAFF. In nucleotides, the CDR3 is TGCAGCGCCCTCCCCCCGGGGAACACTGAAGCTTTCTTT.

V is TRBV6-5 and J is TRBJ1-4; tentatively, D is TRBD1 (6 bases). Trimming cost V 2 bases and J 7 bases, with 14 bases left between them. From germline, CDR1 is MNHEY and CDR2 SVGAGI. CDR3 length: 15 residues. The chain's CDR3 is CASSYESRGGEKLFF. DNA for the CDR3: TGTGCCAGCAGTTACGAGAGCAGGGGTGGTGAAAAACTGTTTTTT.

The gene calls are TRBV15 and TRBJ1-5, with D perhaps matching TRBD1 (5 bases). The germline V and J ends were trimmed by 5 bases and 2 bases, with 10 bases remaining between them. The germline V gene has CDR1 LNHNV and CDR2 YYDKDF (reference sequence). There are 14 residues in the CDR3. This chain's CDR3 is CATSGGDGNQPQHF. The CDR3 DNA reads TGTGCCACCAGCGGGGGGGACGGCAATCAGCCCCAGCATTTT.

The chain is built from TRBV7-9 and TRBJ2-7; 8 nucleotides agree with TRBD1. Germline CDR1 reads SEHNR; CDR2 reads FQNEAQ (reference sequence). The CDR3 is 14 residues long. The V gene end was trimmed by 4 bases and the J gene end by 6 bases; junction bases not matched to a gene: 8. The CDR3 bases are TGTGCCAGCAGCTCCACCGGGACAGGCTTCGAGCAGTACTTC. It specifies CASSSTGTGFEQYF.

The CDR3 coding sequence is TGTGCCACCGAACGACAGGGGAACTATGGCTACACCTTC. This codes for CATERQGNYGYTF. The rearrangement links TRBV19 to TRBJ1-2; TRBD1 matches at 8 bases. The CDR3 is 13 residues long. After removal of 10 bases from V and 2 bases from J, the junction contained 6 bases not matched to a gene. The germline gives CDR1 LNHDA, CDR2 SQIVND (reference sequence).

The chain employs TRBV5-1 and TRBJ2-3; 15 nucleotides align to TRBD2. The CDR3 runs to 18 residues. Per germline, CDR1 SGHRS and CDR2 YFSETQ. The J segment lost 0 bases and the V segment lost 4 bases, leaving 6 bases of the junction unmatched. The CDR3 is CASSKGLAGGWSTDTQYF. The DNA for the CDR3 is TGCGCCAGCAGCAAAGGACTAGCGGGAGGGTGGAGCACAGATACGCAGTATTTT. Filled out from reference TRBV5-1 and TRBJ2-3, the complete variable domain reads KAGVTQTPRYLIKTRGQQVTLSCSPISGHRSVSWYQQTPGQGLQFLFEYFSETQRNKGNFPGRFSGRQFSNSRSEMNVSTLELGDSALYLCASSKGLAGGWSTDTQYFGPGTRLTVL.